The 22 T cell receptor beta chains below come from one sample, sequenced in a study of CD8+ T cells in alopecia areata. Extracted from the samples, RNA was reverse transcribed into cDNA to serve as the sequencing template. Profiling relied on immunoSEQ multiplex PCR, and the TCRdb table lists in-frame clones only, not all of them. Among 90,000 to 150,000 clones listed, 50% to 55% were seen once. Described treatment: oral pan-JAK inhibitor, 5-10 mg twice daily. The sample in question was CD4+ T cells sorted from blood, obtained at week 4, from a patient treated with tofacitinib. These receptors originate from a human donor with alopecia areata.

This chain uses TRBV27 with TRBJ1-2; possible D gene TRBD1, 5 bases. This CDR3 has 14 residues. V lost 1 base and J lost 7, with 13 bases in between. Germline V gene sequence: CDR1 MNHEY, CDR2 SMNVEV (reference sequence). This CDR3 reads CASSLWEGAGGYTF. The CDR3 nucleotides are TGTGCCAGCAGTTTATGGGAAGGGGCTGGTGGCTACACCTTC.

The chain recombines TRBV15 with TRBJ2-1; D is uncertain. The CDR3 contains 14 residues. The germline V gene encodes CDR1 LNHNV and CDR2 YYDKDF (reference sequence). With 0 bases removed from V and 8 bases from J, the gap between germline ends came to 11 bases. In DNA form, the CDR3 reads TGTGCCACCAGCAGAGATCTTGGGGTCGATGAGCAGTTCTTC. Protein product: CATSRDLGVDEQFF.

In its sample, this clone was seen once. This rearrangement joins TRBV7-9 to TRBJ2-5; D may correspond to TRBD1 or TRBD2 (6 bases each). V was clipped by 5 bases and J by 5 bases, with 15 bases between them. Germline CDR1 is SEHNR and CDR2 is FQNEAQ (reference sequence). CDR3 length: 14 residues. DNA of the CDR3: TGTGCCAGCAGCCCACGAGGGGGGCGGGAGACCCAGTACTTC. Protein: CASSPRGGRETQYF.

This sequence joins TRBV30 and TRBJ2-1; 10 nucleotides match TRBD2. The V gene end was trimmed by 3 bases and the J gene end by 4 bases; junction bases not matched to a gene: 3. Per germline, CDR1 GTSNPN and CDR2 SVGIG (reference sequence). The CDR3 contains 14 residues. The CDR3 DNA sequence: TGTGCCTGGAGCACTAGCGGGGATTACAATGAGCAGTTCTTC. Translation gives CAWSTSGDYNEQFF.

This clone was counted a few times. The rearrangement links TRBV30 to TRBJ2-1, with 16 nucleotides matching TRBD2. This CDR3 is 15 amino acids long. Germline trimming cut 3 bases from V and 7 bases from J; bases unmatched to any gene: 3. CDR1 GTSNPN and CDR2 SVGIG come from the germline V gene (reference sequence). The CDR3 DNA reads TGTGCCTGGAGGAAGGGACTAGCGGGAGGGAATGAGCAGTTCTTC. The encoded protein is CAWRKGLAGGNEQFF.

CDR3 DNA: TGTGCCAGCTCACAACAGGGGCCTCGTGGCCACGAGCAGTACTTC. This encodes CASSQQGPRGHEQYF. The chain uses TRBV18 and TRBJ2-7, with TRBD1 matching 7 bases. The CDR3 runs 15 residues. The V and J ends lost 4 bases and 5 bases, in that order; junction bases with no gene match: 11. Looked up from germline, CDR1 is KGHSH and CDR2 is LQKENI.

The chain combines TRBV4-1 with TRBJ2-3; D call uncertain. Trimming took off 0 bases at V and 3 bases at J, with 10 bases between the two ends. Germline values: CDR1 MGHRA, CDR2 YSYEKL. This CDR3 spans 15 amino acids. The CDR3 is CASSQDLSGTDTQYF. CDR3 in DNA: TGCGCCAGCAGCCAAGATTTATCCGGGACAGATACGCAGTATTTT.

In the case of this clone: Other DNA sequences within the sample encode an identical CDR3. V gene TRBV29-1 combines with J gene TRBJ2-4, with D unclear. Trimming removed 4 bases from V and 0 bases from J, with 7 bases in between. CDR3 size: 13 residues. Germline CDR1 reads SQVTM; CDR2 reads ANQGSEA. DNA of the CDR3: TGCAGCGTTGTCGGTTTAGCCAAAAACATTCAGTACTTC. The encoded protein is CSVVGLAKNIQYF.

The chain uses TRBV30 and TRBJ1-2; no clear D. The CDR3 covers 14 residues. Deletions cut 4 bases from V and 4 bases from J, with 16 bases between. From germline, CDR1 is GTSNPN and CDR2 SVGIG (reference sequence). DNA of the CDR3: TGTGCCTGGACCCTCGCCCTTGGCTTCTATGGCTACACCTTC. Protein product: CAWTLALGFYGYTF.

This clone was counted a few times. V and J are TRBV29-1 and TRBJ2-5, with D tentatively TRBD2 (5 bases). The germline V and J ends were trimmed by 3 bases and 6 bases, with 20 bases remaining between them. The germline CDR1 and CDR2 sequences are SQVTM and ANQGSEA. This CDR3 spans 15 amino acids. The CDR3 DNA sequence: TGCAGCGTTGAGAGGGCCCCAGCGACCTCCAAGACCCAGTACTTC. Encoded protein: CSVERAPATSKTQYF.

The table lists this clone with a few counts. The V call is TRBV9, the J call TRBJ2-1; D is uncertain. CDR3 length: 17 amino acids. Germline V gene lookup returns CDR1 SGDLS and CDR2 YYNGEE. Deletions cut 4 bases from V and 0 bases from J, with 17 bases between. Written as DNA, the CDR3 is TGTGCCAGCAGCCCACCCCGTGGGGTCAGCTCCTACAATGAGCAGTTCTTC. It encodes CASSPPRGVSSYNEQFF.

The sample holds a few counts of this clone. This chain links TRBV7-9 with TRBJ1-6; D is ambiguous. Germline CDR1 reads SEHNR; CDR2 reads FQNEAQ (reference sequence). The CDR3 has 14 amino acids. Between the trimmed V and J ends, which lost 4 bases and 5 bases, there was a span of 9 bases. The CDR3 protein is CASSSTQDNSPLHF. CDR3 DNA sequence: TGTGCCAGCAGCTCAACTCAAGATAATTCACCCCTCCACTTT.

This clone was counted only a few times. V is TRBV10-3 and J is TRBJ2-5; 13 positions match TRBD2. CDR3 length: 16 residues. Trimming removed 2 bases from V and 5 bases from J; junction bases left unmatched: 5. Germline values: CDR1 ENHRY, CDR2 SYGVKD. The CDR3 DNA follows: TGTGCCATCAGTGAGCCCGGGACTAGCGGGATGGAGACCCAGTACTTC. This codes for CAISEPGTSGMETQYF.

This chain uses TRBV6-1 with TRBJ2-5; D gene ambiguous. The end of the DNA fits TRBJ2-7 better, so the J call may be wrong. The CDR3 runs 13 residues. CDR1 is MNHNS and CDR2 is SASEGT in the germline V gene. The CDR3 loop is CASSWATSYEQYF. The DNA for the CDR3 is TGTGCCAGCAGTTGGGCCACCTCCTACGAGCAGTACTTC.

This clone was observed a handful of times. The gene calls are TRBV29-1 and TRBJ1-1; D is possibly TRBD1 (5 bases). The CDR3 consists of 14 residues. CDR1 and CDR2 from the germline V gene are SQVTM and ANQGSEA. The V gene lost 7 bases and the J gene lost 1 base, with 16 bases spanning the gap. The CDR3 coding sequence is TGCAGCGGTGATTCCACAGGATCGAACACTGAAGCTTTCTTT. Amino acids: CSGDSTGSNTEAFF.

The J gene is TRBJ1-6, the V gene TRBV21-1. TRBV21-1 is an annotated pseudogene. The CDR3 loop spans 16 amino acids. The CDR3 nucleotides read TGTGCCAGCAGCAAAGGACGTGGCAGGAGGAGTTCACCCCTCCACTTT. Protein product: CASSKGRGRRSSPLHF.

This clone was seen more than once but under ten times. The rearrangement joins TRBV29-1 to TRBJ2-1; TRBD2 matches 8 bases. Germline V gene lookup returns CDR1 SQVTM and CDR2 ANQGSEA. The CDR3 is 15 amino acids. The J segment lost 0 bases and the V segment lost 7 bases, leaving 8 bases of the junction unmatched. The CDR3 region has the DNA TGCAGCGCCCCCGGGGGGGGTAGCTCCTACAATGAGCAGTTCTTC. This translates into CSAPGGGSSYNEQFF.

In this sample, this clone turned up a few times. The junction does not match germline at one end; this may be a read error. The rearrangement links TRBV4-1 to TRBJ2-1; TRBD2 matches 8 bases. Germline V gene data show CDR1 as MGHRA and CDR2 as YSYEKL. This CDR3 spans 19 amino acids. CDR3 nucleotide sequence: TGCGCCAGCAGCCTCACCCTAAGCCCCGGGACTAGGAAGTACAATGAGCAGCTCTTC. This sequence encodes CASSLTLSPGTRKYNEQLF.

V usage is TRBV5-1 and J usage is TRBJ2-1; 7 bases align to TRBD1. Trimming at V came to 1 base and at J to 4 bases, leaving 2 bases not matched to a gene. Germline values: CDR1 SGHRS, CDR2 YFSETQ. The length of the CDR3 is 14 residues. CDR3 DNA: TGCGCCAGCAGCTTGAGCAGGGGGTACAATGAGCAGTTCTTC. It specifies CASSLSRGYNEQFF.

V and J are TRBV4-1 and TRBJ1-3, with no clear D. This CDR3 has 16 residues. The V end lost 5 bases, the J end lost 1 base, and 15 bases lay between the germline ends. Germline lookup yields CDR1 MGHRA and CDR2 YSYEKL. CDR3 DNA sequence: TGCGCCAGCAGCTTCGACGGACGGAAATCTGGAAACACCATATATTTT. Translation: CASSFDGRKSGNTIYF.

The chain links TRBV29-1 to TRBJ2-6; 8 bases align to TRBD1. This CDR3 spans 14 amino acids. Germline assignment: CDR1 SQVTM and CDR2 ANQGSEA. V dropped 6 bases and J dropped 4; count of bases not matched to a gene: 5. CDR3 DNA: TGCAGCGTGCAGGGGGCGAGGGGGGCCAACGTCCTGACTTTC. Its translation is CSVQGARGANVLTF.

The chain links TRBV5-6 to TRBJ1-1; TRBD1 aligns across 10 bases. The CDR3 contains 15 residues. The germline V gene encodes CDR1 SGHDT and CDR2 YYEEEE. With V trimmed by 5 bases and J by 3 bases, 7 bases remained unmatched. The CDR3 loop reads CASSRTGTGDTEAFF. Written as DNA, the CDR3 is TGTGCCAGCAGTAGGACCGGGACAGGGGACACTGAAGCTTTCTTT.